This T cell receptor (beta chain) was profiled in a study of PD-1 blockade in mismatch repair-deficient tumors. Study-level background: Patients had 11 to 13 mismatch repair-deficient cancer types and were previously treated and progressing. Study-wide results and caveats: Rapid post-treatment expansion, then contraction, generally preceding radiologic response, marked tumor-resident clones.

TCRdb keeps only in-frame clones here, not all; method: immunoSEQ multiplex PCR. The data show more than 20,000 clones, 70% to 90% seen once. Every patient had mismatch repair deficiency by PCR or immunohistochemistry. TCRs were sequenced from three patients responding to pembrolizumab. About this clone: Its antigen is not known.

Looked up from germline, CDR1 is SEHNR and CDR2 is FQNEAQ (reference sequence). This CDR3 comprises 16 residues. V lost 5 bases to trimming and J lost 1 base; unmatched junction nucleotides: 2. The chain has TRBV7-9 and TRBJ2-3, with 14 nucleotides matching TRBD2. The TCR originated in an adult with mismatch repair-deficient cancer. Source: peripheral blood, taken 2 weeks after starting pembrolizumab. The CDR3 nucleotides read TGTGCCAGCAGCCCGGGACTAGCGGGAGGCACAGATACGCAGTATTTT. It translates to CASSPGLAGGTDTQYF. Filled out from reference TRBV7-9 and TRBJ2-3, the complete variable domain reads DTGVSQNPRHKITKRGQNVTFRCDPISEHNRLYWYRQTLGQGPEFLTYFQNEAQLEKSRLLSDRFSAERPKGSFSTLEIQRTEQGDSAMYLCASSPGLAGGTDTQYFGPGTRLTVL.